This TCR beta chain was recorded in a study of T-cell reconstitution after alpha-beta-depleted transplantation in children. As to this clonotype: The antigen is undetermined.

Study-wide findings and caveats: Some patients showed high day-60 TCRbeta diversity, which derived from surviving recipient T cells and thymic progenitors.

Unique molecular identifiers were built into the TCRbeta library. TCRdb recomputed calls from the PCR reads with MiXCR, one row per CDR3 protein. The sample contains around 580,000 distinct CDR3 sequences, roughly 23% of which appear only once. Germline CDR1 is SQVTM and CDR2 is ANQGSEA. The length of the CDR3 is 17 residues. The J segment lost 6 bases and the V segment lost 1 base, leaving 12 bases of the junction unmatched. This specimen consisted of PBMCs, mostly from graft donor cells, obtained 360 days after TCRalphabeta/CD19-depleted stem cell transplant. The rearrangement uses TRBV29-1 and TRBJ2-1, with 10 bases fitting TRBD2. The receptor comes from a boy under two years old who had a stem cell transplant for acute myeloid leukemia, so the T cells may come from the graft donor. The CDR3 DNA reads TGCAGCGTTGAAGGCCTTGGCGGACTAGCGGTCTTCAATGAGCAGTTCTTC. Its protein is CSVEGLGGLAVFNEQFF.